This T cell receptor beta chain emerged from a study of OX40 agonist ivuxolimab in advanced cancers. In the case of this clone: Antigen unknown.

Trimming shortened V by 0 bases and J by 2 bases, and 9 bases separated the two germline ends. The CDR3 consists of 15 residues. Germline CDR1 and CDR2: MNHEY and SVGAGI. Prior autoimmune disease or systemic immunosuppression barred patients. Sequencing used immunoSEQ multiplex PCR; TCRdb keeps in-frame clones, though not all of them. Of tens of thousands of clones in the sample, under 85% were seen once. Whole-study results and caveats: Clonal expansion among partial responders at 0.1-3.0 mg/kg ranked near the lowest. In CD8+ T cells, expanded clones were on average more numerous than in CD4+.

The chain has TRBV6-5 and TRBJ2-3, with D unresolved. The sequencing used CD4+ or CD8+ T cells sorted from blood, collected in a trial of the OX40 agonist ivuxolimab. This receptor was taken from an adult with an advanced solid tumor such as melanoma, head and neck, liver or kidney cancer. CDR3 sequence reads: CASSYSSSFTDTQYF. For the CDR3, the DNA is TGTGCCAGCAGTTACTCGTCTTCCTTCACAGATACGCAGTATTTT.